This record covers a single T cell receptor (beta chain). Its antigen is undetermined. Germline values: CDR1 MGHDK, CDR2 SYGVNS. The J segment lost 3 bases and the V segment lost 3 bases, leaving 8 bases of the junction unmatched. The CDR3 length is 16 residues. This sample stems from a study of blood T cells in healthy people across ages. Study-level background: The capture of about one barcoded beta molecule per two T cells was achieved by template switching. Study results and caveats: Aged donors had fewer naive CD4+ cells and lower diversity than long-lived donors. PBMCs were not sorted, which prevented a conclusive comparison of naive versus antigen-experienced cells.

Using a J-beta primer mix together with a sample-barcoded 5' primer, a second PCR was run for about 7 to 12 cycles. MiXCR was run by TCRdb on the 5' RACE reads, yielding one entry per CDR3 protein. The sample includes about 1.8 million distinct CDR3 sequences, less than 50% of them seen just once. Caucasian individuals from Russia who were healthy and aged roughly 6 to 95 acted as donors. The receptor was derived from a woman aged 40 to 55 in good health. Sequenced material: blood. The genes are TRBV25-1 and TRBJ1-5; 7 bases are a match to TRBD1. CDR3 sequence (DNA): TGTGCCAGCAGTGACGATCGGACAGGACTCAATCAGCCCCAGCATTTT. Amino acids: CASSDDRTGLNQPQHF.